This T cell receptor beta chain comes out of a study of human T cells and chemical hapten exposure. Background on the study: All through the approximately 26-week study, the scalp of each patient received diphenylcyclopropenone doses weekly.

TCRdb re-called the RACE reads with MiXCR, one entry per CDR3 protein. The sample holds around 380,000 distinct CDR3 sequences; 4.5% to 5.5% are singletons and the top ten take under 9.5%. Time point noted: pre-sensitization, week 0. Treatment noted: therapeutic diphenylcyclopropenone sensitization with weekly scalp DPC. With 6 bases removed from V and 12 bases from J, the gap between germline ends came to 22 bases. The CDR3 is 14 residues long. CDR1 MDHEN and CDR2 SYDVKM come from the germline V gene. The receptor comes from a woman under 30 with alopecia areata. Some clones in this sample may be carry-over from other donors' samples. Here the sequenced sample was whole blood, taken in connection with sensitization to the hapten diphenylcyclopropenone (DPC). The rearrangement uses TRBV28 and TRBJ2-3; D is unclear. The CDR3 nucleotides are TGTGCCAGCAGCCCTGCAAGAGAAATAGCCGGCCAGTATTTT. It translates to CASSPAREIAGQYF.